This TCR beta chain is drawn from a study of memory CD8 T cells in hepatitis C reinfection. Generated by immunoSEQ multiplex PCR, the TCRdb table keeps only in-frame clones and is missing some. Of around 45,000 clones in the sample, approximately 87% were seen once. The time point: peak reinfection, 3 to 8 weeks after reinfection detection. TCR sequencing was done directly ex vivo on sorted cells, without expansion in vitro. The length of the CDR3 is 16 residues. Germline V gene sequence: CDR1 SGHVS, CDR2 FNYEAQ. Trimming shortened V by 3 bases and J by 4 bases, and 16 bases separated the two germline ends.

The clonotype was recovered from a man aged 18-30 years with hepatitis C virus infection. The V and J genes are TRBV7-6 and TRBJ2-1; D is uncertain. Sequencing was done on a sample of naive CD8+ T cells sorted from blood. CDR3 protein: CASSFGGGSQYNEQFF. The CDR3 DNA reads TGTGCCAGCAGCTTTGGTGGCGGCTCCCAGTACAATGAGCAGTTCTTC.